Each of the 30 T cell receptor beta chains below was sequenced from the same sample in a study of identical twins. TCRdb processed the 5' RACE reads anew with MiXCR; each CDR3 protein has one entry. The sample contains about 920,000 distinct CDR3 sequences, around 12% of which appear only once. Separately, the same data were catalogued under a study of yellow fever vaccine responses in identical twins.

Sequences were obtained from PBMCs. The receptor source for this set is a woman under 30 in good health.

This chain connects TRBV28 to TRBJ2-3, with 9 bases aligning to TRBD2. Germline V gene sequence: CDR1 MDHEN, CDR2 SYDVKM. CDR3 length: 12 amino acids. J gave up 9 bases and V 10 bases, and 8 bases lay outside the gene matches. The CDR3 is CATWTSDQTQYF. The CDR3 DNA reads as TGTGCCACCTGGACTAGCGACCAAACGCAGTATTTT.

The genes are TRBV5-1 and TRBJ2-2; no firm D call. This CDR3 is built from 14 residues. Deletions cut 5 bases from V and 0 bases from J, with 8 bases between. The germline V gene has CDR1 SGHRS and CDR2 YFSETQ. The CDR3 protein is CASSSVTNTGELFF. CDR3 coding DNA: TGCGCCAGCAGTTCGGTTACGAACACCGGGGAGCTGTTTTTT. Together with reference TRBV5-1 and TRBJ2-2, the CDR3 gives the full variable domain: KAGVTQTPRYLIKTRGQQVTLSCSPISGHRSVSWYQQTPGQGLQFLFEYFSETQRNKGNFPGRFSGRQFSNSRSEMNVSTLELGDSALYLCASSSVTNTGELFFGEGSRLTVL.

This clonotype was found many times. The CDR3 loop reads CASVSPAGPKSSKQFF. The CDR3 bases are TGTGCCAGCGTAAGCCCCGCGGGACCTAAGAGTTCGAAACAGTTCTTC. This chain connects TRBV11-2 to TRBJ2-1; D is possibly TRBD2 (6 bases). Germline-derived CDR1 and CDR2 are SGHAT and FQNNGV. With 8 bases removed from V and 13 bases from J, the gap between germline ends came to 30 bases. The CDR3 has 16 amino acids.

The J gene is TRBJ2-1, the V gene TRBV12-3 or TRBV12-4, with TRBD2 matching 7 bases. This CDR3 comprises 15 residues. V lost 2 bases to trimming and J lost 6 bases; unmatched junction nucleotides: 7. The CDR3 nucleotides read TGTGCCAGCAGTTTACGGCGGTCGGGAGGCAATGAGCAGTTCTTC. It codes for CASSLRRSGGNEQFF.

This clonotype was found a few times. V is TRBV28 and J is TRBJ2-7, with TRBD1 identical over 11 bases. Germline values: CDR1 MDHEN, CDR2 SYDVKM. The CDR3 contains 15 residues. Losses at the gene ends were 3 bases for V and 1 base for J; bases not matched to a gene: 2. The CDR3 loop is CASSFRDRGSYEQYV. In DNA, the CDR3 is TGTGCCAGCAGTTTCCGGGACAGGGGGTCCTACGAGCAGTACGTC.

The V gene is TRBV28, the J gene TRBJ1-6, with D perhaps matching TRBD1 (6 bases). Trimming removed 8 bases from V and 8 bases from J, with 16 bases in between. The CDR3 contains 14 residues. Germline V gene sequence: CDR1 MDHEN, CDR2 SYDVKM. The chain's CDR3 is CASYIGRGYSPLHF. The CDR3 DNA sequence: TGTGCCAGCTACATCGGCAGGGGTTATTCACCCCTCCACTTT.

This clonotype showed up just a few times. The chain joins TRBV20-1 to TRBJ1-1; D possibly corresponds to TRBD1 (6 bases). CDR1 is DFQATT, CDR2 SNEGSKA, per germline (reference sequence). The CDR3 is 15 amino acids. Trimming removed 0 bases from V and 1 base from J, with 12 bases in between. The CDR3 sequence: CSARDQWTENTEAFF. The CDR3 DNA reads TGCAGTGCTAGAGATCAATGGACAGAGAACACTGAAGCTTTCTTT.

This clonotype was counted only a few times. This chain links TRBV20-1 with TRBJ2-1; D uncertain. CDR3 length: 14 residues. CDR1 is DFQATT, CDR2 SNEGSKA, per germline (reference sequence). V gave up 3 bases and J gave up 1 base, with 10 bases separating them. The CDR3, as DNA: TGCAGTGCTAGCATTCAGGTATCCTACAATGAGCAGTTCTTC. Protein: CSASIQVSYNEQFF.

The chain employs TRBV2 and TRBJ2-3, with D perhaps TRBD1 (5 bases). This CDR3 is 15 amino acids long. Deletions cut 6 bases from V and 2 bases from J, with 15 bases between. CDR1 and CDR2 (germline): SNHLY, FYNNEI. The CDR3 coding sequence is TGTGCCAGCAGCGTCCAGGGATCTGCCACAGATACGCAGTATTTT. Translated: CASSVQGSATDTQYF.

The CDR3 reads CASSLRAGGRMNTEAFF. Written as DNA, the CDR3 is TGTGCCAGCAGCTTGCGGGCAGGGGGCCGCATGAACACTGAAGCTTTCTTT. The chain recombines TRBV5-6 with TRBJ1-1, with TRBD1 matching 8 bases. The CDR3 totals 17 residues. V was pared by 1 base and J by 0 bases, with 8 bases of the junction left unmatched. Looked up from germline, CDR1 is SGHDT and CDR2 is YYEEEE.

This clonotype has more than one count but fewer than ten. The chain links TRBV12-3 or TRBV12-4 to TRBJ2-7; D is tentatively TRBD1 or TRBD2 (5 bases each). Trimming removed 6 bases from V and 6 bases from J, with 15 bases in between. This CDR3 has 13 residues. CDR3 in DNA: TGTGCCAGCAGGTTGGGGGTTAGTCCCGAGCAGTACTTC. As protein: CASRLGVSPEQYF.

The chain joins TRBV7-8 to TRBJ2-7; TRBD2 aligns across 11 bases. Unmatched junction bases numbered 8, after V lost 2 bases and J lost 5 bases. The CDR3 loop spans 16 amino acids. Germline V gene lookup returns CDR1 SGHVS and CDR2 FQNEAQ. In DNA form, the CDR3 reads TGTGCCAGCAGCTTACCTATAGCGGGAGGGGGTGACGAGCAGTACTTC. It encodes CASSLPIAGGGDEQYF.

In its sample, this clonotype was seen a few times. As DNA, the CDR3 is TGCAGTTCCAGCCGCGGGTTGTACAATGAGCAGTTCTTC. Protein: CSSSRGLYNEQFF. This rearrangement joins TRBV20-1 to TRBJ2-1; a weak D match, TRBD2 (5 bases). CDR1 and CDR2 (germline): DFQATT, SNEGSKA (reference sequence). The CDR3 loop spans 13 amino acids. Trimming stripped 8 bases from V and 4 bases from J, with 15 bases between.

The chain links TRBV3-1 to TRBJ2-1; D possibly matches TRBD1 or TRBD2 (5 bases each). The CDR3 totals 12 residues. The V and J ends lost 10 bases and 7 bases respectively, with 14 bases between them. Germline CDR1 LGHDT, CDR2 YNNKEL (reference sequence). The chain's CDR3 is CATVGELNEQFF. The CDR3 DNA reads as TGTGCCACCGTGGGGGAACTAAATGAGCAGTTCTTC.

This clonotype came up a few times. This chain uses TRBV6-2 or TRBV6-3 with TRBJ2-5, with D uncertain. The V end lost 2 bases, the J end lost 7 bases, and 8 bases lay between the germline ends. The CDR3 is 12 amino acids. Per the germline V gene, CDR1 is MNHEY and CDR2 is SVGEGT. The DNA of the CDR3 is TGTGCCAGCAGTTACAACCCCGGGACCCAGTACTTC. Its protein product is CASSYNPGTQYF.

Concerning this clonotype: One junction end does not reproduce the germline sequence, and a read error may be involved. The chain carries TRBV11-2 and TRBJ1-3; D might be TRBD1 (5 bases). Germline lookup yields CDR1 SGHAT and CDR2 FQNNGV. This CDR3 has 16 residues. For the CDR3, the DNA is TGTGCCAGCAGCTTAGAAGTATCCAGGGCTGGAAACACCACATATTTT. It encodes CASSLEVSRAGNTTYF.

Ten or more counts support this clonotype. V gene TRBV27 combines with J gene TRBJ2-7, with 9 bases aligning to TRBD1. The CDR3 covers 10 residues. The V gene's germline CDR1 is MNHEY and CDR2 SMNVEV (reference sequence). This chain's CDR3 is CASSLRQGVV. CDR3 nucleotides: TGTGCCAGCAGTTTGAGACAGGGGGTAGTC.

This clonotype appeared a few times. The rearrangement uses TRBV29-1 and TRBJ2-2, with TRBD1 matching 8 bases. The CDR3 consists of 14 residues. Germline V gives CDR1 SQVTM, CDR2 ANQGSEA. J lost 0 bases, V lost 7 bases, and 4 bases had no gene match. The CDR3, as DNA: TGCAGCGCCGACAGGGGAACGAACACCGGGGAGCTGTTTTTT. Translation: CSADRGTNTGELFF.

This clonotype was observed a handful of times. The chain employs TRBV7-2 and TRBJ1-1, with 9 bases lining up with TRBD1. CDR3 length: 17 amino acids. Germline assignment: CDR1 SGHTA and CDR2 FQGNSA. J was trimmed by 0 bases and V by 2 bases; bases with no gene match: 7. CDR3 sequence: CASSLRKTGGLNTEAFF. In DNA, the CDR3 is TGTGCCAGCAGCTTACGCAAAACAGGGGGCTTGAACACTGAAGCTTTCTTT.

This clonotype was seen ten or more times. This chain joins TRBV12-3 or TRBV12-4 and TRBJ1-6; possible D gene TRBD1, 5 bases. The V end was cut by 5 bases, the J end by 6 bases, with 8 bases between. CDR3 size: 13 residues. This CDR3 is CASSGTRNSPLHF. As DNA, the CDR3 is TGTGCCAGCAGTGGGACTCGTAATTCACCCCTCCACTTT.

The rearrangement joins TRBV20-1 to TRBJ2-3, with 7 bases fitting TRBD2. Germline V gene lookup returns CDR1 DFQATT and CDR2 SNEGSKA (reference sequence). CDR3 length equals 14 residues. Trimming took 3 bases from V and 2 from J; bases not matched to a gene: 5. This chain's CDR3 is CSARGGVNTDTQYF. The CDR3 region has the DNA TGCAGTGCTAGGGGGGGGGTAAACACAGATACGCAGTATTTT.

The chain couples TRBV7-9 to TRBJ1-1, with D unclear. The V and J ends lost 6 bases and 3 bases respectively, with 5 bases between them. Germline assignment: CDR1 SEHNR and CDR2 FQNEAQ (reference sequence). The CDR3 loop spans 11 amino acids. DNA for the CDR3: TGTGCCAGCAGACTGGACACTGAAGCTTTCTTT. Its translation is CASRLDTEAFF.

The gene calls are TRBV10-3 and TRBJ1-1, with D unresolved. CDR1 and CDR2 from the germline V gene are ENHRY and SYGVKD. V dropped 2 bases and J dropped 0 bases, with 13 bases sitting between them. The CDR3 sequence is 16 residues long. The CDR3 coding sequence is TGTGCCATCAGTGAGACCACAGTTGGAATGAACACTGAAGCTTTCTTT. The encoded protein is CAISETTVGMNTEAFF.

CDR3 bases: TGTGCCAGCAGCGCGACTGCACTAGCCAAAAACATTCAGTACTTC. This gives the protein CASSATALAKNIQYF. The chain recombines TRBV6-1 with TRBJ2-4, with no clear D. Germline CDR1 is MNHNS and CDR2 is SASEGT. The CDR3 is made up of 15 amino acids. The germline V and J ends were trimmed by 6 bases and 0 bases, with 12 bases remaining between them.

Only a few counts were recorded for this clonotype. This chain links TRBV6-5 with TRBJ2-2, with D perhaps matching TRBD2 (6 bases). Trimming left V 4 bases short and J 2 bases short, with 11 bases between. The CDR3 sequence is 15 residues long. Germline CDR1 reads MNHEY; CDR2 reads SVGAGI. CDR3 bases: TGTGCCAGCAGTTCCGGGACTCACAACACCGGGGAGCTGTTTTTT. Its protein is CASSSGTHNTGELFF.

This clonotype occurred a few times. The V call is TRBV10-2, the J call TRBJ2-3; tentative D call: TRBD2 (5 bases). Germline-derived CDR1 and CDR2 are WSHSY and SAAADI. The CDR3 length is 15 residues. V lost 7 bases and J 6 bases, leaving 20 bases between the germline ends. Here the CDR3 reads CASTHRDLYRDTQYF. CDR3 sequence (DNA): TGCGCCAGCACCCACCGGGATTTGTATAGGGATACGCAGTATTTT.

This clonotype was found many times. V gene TRBV14 combines with J gene TRBJ2-1; D unresolved. The germline V gene has CDR1 SGHDN and CDR2 FVKESK. The CDR3 runs to 13 residues. Trimming pared 4 bases from V and 4 bases from J, leaving 8 bases between. CDR3 sequence: CASSRRNYNEQFF. As DNA, the CDR3 is TGTGCCAGCAGCCGTAGAAATTACAATGAGCAGTTCTTC.

V usage is TRBV4-1 and J usage is TRBJ2-3; 7 bases line up with TRBD2. With 4 bases clipped from V and 4 bases from J, the junction kept 11 bases outside the gene matches. The CDR3 extends over 16 amino acids. The germline V gene encodes CDR1 MGHRA and CDR2 YSYEKL. In DNA, the CDR3 is TGCGCCAGCAGCCCTAGGGAGGGTCCAGTGGCAGATACGCAGTATTTT. This encodes CASSPREGPVADTQYF.

The chain carries TRBV20-1 and TRBJ1-1; D ambiguous. V was shortened by 1 base and J by 1 base, with 13 bases between the two germline ends. Germline CDR1 is DFQATT and CDR2 is SNEGSKA (reference sequence). The CDR3 loop spans 15 amino acids. The CDR3 protein is CSARGLGLPNTEAFF. The CDR3 DNA follows: TGCAGTGCTAGAGGGCTTGGGCTCCCGAACACTGAAGCTTTCTTT.

This clonotype has just a few counts. The gene calls are TRBV6-2 or TRBV6-3 and TRBJ1-4; a possible D gene is TRBD1 (5 bases). CDR1 and CDR2 from the germline V gene are MNHEY and SVGEGT. The V gene lost 2 bases and the J gene lost 7 bases, with 11 bases spanning the gap. The CDR3 is made up of 14 amino acids. The CDR3 nucleotides read TGTGCCAGCAGTTACGGGACCGCGGCTGAAAAACTGTTTTTT. Its protein is CASSYGTAAEKLFF.